Presented here are 14 T cell receptor beta chains from one specimen sequenced in a study of T cells in Graves' hyperthyroidism and ophthalmopathy. TCR beta CDR3 region amplification was performed from RNA transcripts. A set of HTBI primers served as the primers for a first-round RT-PCR of the TCR CDR3. TCRdb recomputed calls from the multiplex PCR reads with MiXCR, one row per CDR3 protein. The data hold hundreds of thousands of distinct CDR3 sequences, with 16% observed a single time. Sequencing used blood. These receptors originate from a middle-aged woman with Graves' ophthalmopathy.

This clonotype was counted ten times or more. The V call is TRBV12-3 or TRBV12-4, the J call TRBJ2-2, with a possible D match to TRBD2 (6 bases). This CDR3 has 13 residues. Trimming pared 4 bases from V and 6 bases from J, leaving 9 bases between. The CDR3 nucleotides read TGTGCCAGCAGTTCCAGGGAGGCCGGGGAGCTGTTTTTT. It is translated as CASSSREAGELFF.

This clonotype appeared a few times. The genes are TRBV20-1 and TRBJ1-3; D might be TRBD1 (5 bases). Germline V lookup: CDR1 DFQATT, CDR2 SNEGSKA (reference sequence). The V end lost 5 bases, the J end lost 6 bases, and 14 bases lay between the germline ends. This CDR3 is 13 amino acids long. CDR3 residues: CSAADRNTNTIYF. In nucleotides, the CDR3 is TGCAGTGCTGCTGACAGAAATACAAACACCATATATTTT.

This clonotype was seen ten or more times. V usage is TRBV2 and J usage is TRBJ1-1, with TRBD1 matching 9 bases. The CDR3 is 15 residues long. Looked up from germline, CDR1 is SNHLY and CDR2 is FYNNEI. With 5 bases clipped from V and 2 bases from J, the junction kept 6 bases outside the gene matches. The CDR3: CASSPGTGPNTEAFF. In DNA, the CDR3 is TGTGCCAGCAGTCCCGGGACAGGGCCCAACACTGAAGCTTTCTTT.

CDR3 sequence (DNA): TGTGCCAGCGCCCGAACCGGGGAGGTTACCGGGGAGCTGTTTTTT. It yields the protein CASARTGEVTGELFF. The chain carries TRBV4-2 and TRBJ2-2; D is perhaps TRBD2 (6 bases). Germline values: CDR1 LGHNA, CDR2 YNFKEQ. Between the trimmed V and J ends, which lost 8 bases and 5 bases, there was a span of 18 bases. The CDR3 has 15 residues.

This clonotype has a count of ten or more. The chain is built from TRBV10-3 and TRBJ2-5; the D is unclear. Per germline, CDR1 ENHRY and CDR2 SYGVKD. The CDR3 covers 15 residues. V dropped 6 bases and J dropped 1 base, with 15 bases sitting between them. CDR3 nucleotides: TGTGCCATCAGATCGGCGAACAGTCCCCAAGAGACCCAGTACTTC. It yields the protein CAIRSANSPQETQYF.

V usage is TRBV4-2 and J usage is TRBJ1-1; D remains unclear. Germline loops: CDR1 LGHNA, CDR2 YNFKEQ. This CDR3 comprises 13 residues. V lost 3 bases to trimming and J lost 4 bases, with 9 bases between them. In DNA, the CDR3 is TGTGCCAGCAGCCAGGCCCCTACCACTGAAGCTTTCTTT. It yields the protein CASSQAPTTEAFF.

This clonotype was observed a few times. The rearrangement links TRBV7-2 to TRBJ1-1; unclear D gene. Trimming took off 5 bases at V and 0 bases at J, with 10 bases between the two ends. CDR3 length equals 14 residues. The germline V gene encodes CDR1 SGHTA and CDR2 FQGNSA. CDR3 residues: CASSTTAVNTEAFF. The CDR3 coding sequence is TGTGCCAGCAGCACCACCGCAGTGAACACTGAAGCTTTCTTT.

This clonotype was seen a few times. The chain combines TRBV3-1 with TRBJ1-6; D uncertain. From germline, CDR1 is LGHDT and CDR2 YNNKEL (reference sequence). Trimming pared 1 base from V and 8 bases from J, leaving 9 bases between. The CDR3 runs 14 residues. The CDR3 region is CASSQANSYSPLHF. The CDR3 DNA sequence: TGTGCCAGCAGCCAAGCTAACAGCTATTCACCCCTCCACTTT.

The table lists this clonotype with many counts. The chain has TRBV6-5 and TRBJ2-1; 10 nucleotides line up with TRBD1. The ends lost 0 bases at V and 6 bases at J; junction bases unmatched: 8. Germline CDR1 is MNHEY and CDR2 is SVGAGI. The CDR3 has 17 residues. The CDR3 sequence is CASSYSGRDRGANEQFF. The CDR3 nucleotides read TGTGCCAGCAGTTACTCGGGCCGGGACAGGGGCGCCAATGAGCAGTTCTTC.

This clonotype was observed a few times. The rearrangement links TRBV19 to TRBJ2-1; 10 bases match TRBD2. CDR3 length: 14 amino acids. The V segment lost 6 bases and the J segment 4 bases; nucleotides outside the gene matches: 3. Germline V gene sequence: CDR1 LNHDA, CDR2 SQIVND (reference sequence). Written as DNA, the CDR3 is TGTGCCAGTAGGACTAGCGGGTTTTACAATGAGCAGTTCTTC. Protein: CASRTSGFYNEQFF.

The table lists this clonotype with many counts. In DNA, the CDR3 is TGTGCCAGCAGCCAAGATTCCGGGGCAAGAGATCAGCCCCAGCATTTT. Its protein product is CASSQDSGARDQPQHF. The chain recombines TRBV3-1 with TRBJ1-5; weak D call: TRBD1 (5 bases). V dropped 0 bases and J dropped 5 bases, with 14 bases sitting between them. Germline lookup yields CDR1 LGHDT and CDR2 YNNKEL (reference sequence). The CDR3 contains 16 residues. Full variable domain (rest looked up from reference TRBV3-1 and TRBJ1-5): DTAVSQTPKYLVTQMGNDKSIKCEQNLGHDTMYWYKQDSKKFLKIMFSYNNKELIINETVPNRFSPKSPDKAHLNLHINSLELGDSAVYFCASSQDSGARDQPQHFGDGTRLSIL.

To note about this clonotype: A single base separates this from a much larger clone, so it may be a read error. This chain uses TRBV10-3 with TRBJ2-3; 7 positions match TRBD1. Germline CDR1 ENHRY, CDR2 SYGVKD. The CDR3 extends over 14 amino acids. The CDR3 nucleotides read TGTGCCATCACACAGGGGAAAGGCACAGATGCGCAGTATTTT. Its translation: CAITQGKGTDAQYF.

The chain is built from TRBV19 and TRBJ2-5; TRBD1 agrees at 10 bases. Germline CDR1 is LNHDA and CDR2 is SQIVND (reference sequence). The CDR3 has 14 amino acids. V gave up 6 bases and J gave up 4 bases; unmatched junction bases: 5. The CDR3 DNA is TGTGCCAGTAGGCAAAGGACAGGGGGAGAGACCCAGTACTTC. Protein: CASRQRTGGETQYF.

The chain recombines TRBV5-6 with TRBJ1-2, with unresolved D. Germline CDR1 reads SGHDT; CDR2 reads YYEEEE. Trimming removed 1 base from V and 6 bases from J, with 16 bases in between. The CDR3 sequence is 15 residues long. CDR3 in amino acids: CASSLRIEIQHGYTF. DNA of the CDR3: TGTGCCAGCAGCTTGCGGATTGAAATACAACATGGCTACACCTTC.